The TCR beta chain under discussion was sequenced for a study of T cells in women clearing cervical HPV infection. Overall study results and limits: Richness differences could reflect unmeasured T-cell content per sample.

The table came from immunoSEQ multiplex PCR; TCRdb's copy has only in-frame clones and leaves some out. The repertoire table contains under 45,000 clones. To note about this clone: Its antigen is as yet unknown. The read falls 3 residues short of the CDR3 end, and the missing part is taken from the germline J gene. Other DNA sequences in this specimen translate into the identical CDR3.

The ends were cut back, 7 bases at V and 2 bases at J, with 15 bases in the middle. The CDR3 totals 15 residues. Germline V gives CDR1 SNHLY, CDR2 FYNNEI. The sequence was obtained from a woman aged 18 to 75 with a cervical HPV16 infection that either progressed to CIN3+ or cleared (not recorded which). The rearrangement uses TRBV2 and TRBJ1-3; D may be TRBD1 (5 bases). The sequencing input was blood buffy coat. The CDR3 DNA, read in part, is TGTGCCAGCACTCTAGAGGCGGGGGCTGGAAACACC. Translation gives CASTLEAGAGNT. In full, the CDR3 is CASTLEAGAGNTIYF.